This is a list of T cell receptor beta chains from one sample in a study of CD8 T cells in ankylosing spondylitis. Each CDR3 protein is one row after TCRdb ran MiXCR on the 5' RACE reads. This table has 250,000 to 300,000 distinct CDR3 sequences, around 18% appearing once. Sequences were obtained from blood, either unsorted or a sorted T cell fraction (not recorded which). These receptors came from a male donor with ankylosing spondylitis or in good health (not recorded which). Each CDR3 is given with its conserved first and last residue. The D gene is left open where the match is weak. Part of the rows lack a size; the others show once, few, many or a class for expanded clones.

clone size: -; V gene: TRBV5-1; D gene: -; J gene: TRBJ1-2; CDR3 DNA: TGCGCCAGCAGCTGGGCGGACGGGTCCTATGGCTACACCTTC; CDR3 protein: CASSWADGSYGYTF
clone size: few; V gene: TRBV14; D gene: -; J gene: TRBJ1-2; CDR3 DNA: TGTGCCAGCAGCCTTACGGGGCGATTCTATGGCTACACCTTC; CDR3 protein: CASSLTGRFYGYTF
clone size: -; V gene: TRBV28; D gene: TRBD2; J gene: TRBJ2-3; CDR3 DNA: TGTGCCAGCAGACTAGCGGGGGTACGTGATACGCAGTATTTT; CDR3 protein: CASRLAGVRDTQYF
clone size: -; V gene: TRBV12-3/TRBV12-4; D gene: TRBD2; J gene: TRBJ2-5; CDR3 DNA: TGTGCCAGCAGTCGCCAGACTAGCGGGGGCTCCCCTCAAGAGACCCAGTACTTC; CDR3 protein: CASSRQTSGGSPQETQYF
clone size: few; V gene: TRBV29-1; D gene: TRBD2; J gene: TRBJ2-5; CDR3 DNA: TGCAGCGTTCGTGGTGGGGCTAGCGGGACGAAAGAGACCCAGTACTTC; CDR3 protein: CSVRGGASGTKETQYF
clone size: many; V gene: TRBV9; D gene: -; J gene: TRBJ1-3; CDR3 DNA: TGTGCCAGCAGCACAAGCACCTACCTGTCTGGAAACACCATATATTTT; CDR3 protein: CASSTSTYLSGNTIYF
clone size: -; V gene: TRBV30; D gene: TRBD1; J gene: TRBJ1-1; CDR3 DNA: TGTGCCTGGAGAGGGACAGCGGGTGGTACTGAAGCTTTCTTT; CDR3 protein: CAWRGTAGGTEAFF
clone size: -; V gene: TRBV4-2; D gene: -; J gene: TRBJ1-3; CDR3 DNA: TGTGCCAGCAGCCAAGATCGAGGGGCAGGGGGAAACACCATATATTTT; CDR3 protein: CASSQDRGAGGNTIYF
clone size: -; V gene: TRBV7-2; D gene: TRBD2; J gene: TRBJ2-2; CDR3 DNA: TGTGCCAGTAGCGGGAATGCCGGGGAGCTGTTTTTT; CDR3 protein: CASSGNAGELFF
clone size: few; V gene: TRBV12-3/TRBV12-4; D gene: -; J gene: TRBJ1-4; CDR3 DNA: TGTGCCAGCAGCCCCGGGGGAGAAGGAGGGAAACTGTTTTTT; CDR3 protein: CASSPGGEGGKLFF
clone size: few; V gene: TRBV11-2; D gene: -; J gene: TRBJ2-1; CDR3 DNA: TGTGCCAGCAGGAAAGGGGGGTCGGGGGGATACAATGAGCAGTTCTTC; CDR3 protein: CASRKGGSGGYNEQFF
clone size: -; V gene: TRBV6-1; D gene: -; J gene: TRBJ2-1; CDR3 DNA: TGTGCCAGCACTCCACCCGCTAGCAATGAGCAGTTCTTC; CDR3 protein: CASTPPASNEQFF
clone size: many; V gene: TRBV20-1; D gene: TRBD2; J gene: TRBJ2-1; CDR3 DNA: TGCAGTGCCAGTACTAGCGGGAGTTACAATGAGCAGTTCTTC; CDR3 protein: CSASTSGSYNEQFF
clone size: medium-sized; V gene: TRBV18; D gene: -; J gene: TRBJ1-2; CDR3 DNA: TGTGCCAGCTCACCGCGCCCCTTTGAGGGAAACTATGGCTACACCTTC; CDR3 protein: CASSPRPFEGNYGYTF
clone size: once; V gene: TRBV6-1; D gene: -; J gene: TRBJ1-5; CDR3 DNA: TGTGCCAGCAGCAGGCCCCCTCAGGGTAGCAATCAGCCCCAGCATTTT; CDR3 protein: CASSRPPQGSNQPQHF
clone size: few; V gene: TRBV29-1; D gene: -; J gene: TRBJ1-2; CDR3 DNA: TGCAGCGTTGGCACAGGGCCCGACTATGGCTACACCTTC; CDR3 protein: CSVGTGPDYGYTF
clone size: few; V gene: TRBV19; D gene: -; J gene: TRBJ2-5; CDR3 DNA: TGTGCCAGTAGTTTTCTCCCGAGGACGGGAGAGACCCAGTACTTC; CDR3 protein: CASSFLPRTGETQYF
clone size: -; V gene: TRBV28; D gene: -; J gene: TRBJ1-2; CDR3 DNA: TGTGCCAGCAGTTTACGGCGAACGAACTATGGCTACACCTTC; CDR3 protein: CASSLRRTNYGYTF
clone size: few; V gene: TRBV9; D gene: -; J gene: TRBJ2-1; CDR3 DNA: TGTGCCAGCAGCGTAGCGGACAGATACTCCTACAATGAGCAGTTCTTC; CDR3 protein: CASSVADRYSYNEQFF
clone size: -; V gene: TRBV5-6; D gene: -; J gene: TRBJ1-1; CDR3 DNA: TGTGCCAGCAGCTGGGGGACATCGGGGACTGAAGCTTTCTTT; CDR3 protein: CASSWGTSGTEAFF
clone size: few; V gene: TRBV12-3/TRBV12-4; D gene: TRBD1; J gene: TRBJ2-5; CDR3 DNA: TGTGCCAGCGGACAGGCAGGCAGAGAGACCCAGTACTTC; CDR3 protein: CASGQAGRETQYF
clone size: few; V gene: TRBV28; D gene: TRBD2; J gene: TRBJ2-1; CDR3 DNA: TGTGCCAGCAGTTTATACCAGGGAGGTGGTAGCGGGATACGAGGCCAATTCTTC; CDR3 protein: CASSLYQGGGSGIRGQFF